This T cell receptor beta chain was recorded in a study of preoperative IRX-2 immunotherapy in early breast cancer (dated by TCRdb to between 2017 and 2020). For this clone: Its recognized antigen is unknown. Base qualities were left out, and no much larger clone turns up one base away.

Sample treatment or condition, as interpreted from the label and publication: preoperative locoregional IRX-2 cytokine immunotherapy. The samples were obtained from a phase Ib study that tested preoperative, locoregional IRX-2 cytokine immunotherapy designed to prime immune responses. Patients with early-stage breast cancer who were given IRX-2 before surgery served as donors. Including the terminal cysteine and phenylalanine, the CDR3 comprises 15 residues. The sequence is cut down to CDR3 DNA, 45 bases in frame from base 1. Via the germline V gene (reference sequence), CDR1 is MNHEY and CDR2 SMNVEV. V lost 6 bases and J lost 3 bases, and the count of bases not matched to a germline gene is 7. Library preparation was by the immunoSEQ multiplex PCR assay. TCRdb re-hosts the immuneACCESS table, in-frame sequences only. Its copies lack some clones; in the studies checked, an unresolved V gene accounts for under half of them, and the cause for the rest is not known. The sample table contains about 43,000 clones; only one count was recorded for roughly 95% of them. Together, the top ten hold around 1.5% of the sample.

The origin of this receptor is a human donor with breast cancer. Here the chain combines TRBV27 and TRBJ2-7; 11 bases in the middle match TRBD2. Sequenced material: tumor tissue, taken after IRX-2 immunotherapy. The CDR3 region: CASSAPGLADYEQYF. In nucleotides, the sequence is TGTGCCAGCAGCGCCCCGGGACTAGCGGACTACGAGCAGTACTTC.